The 25 T cell receptor beta chains given below trace back to one sample, sequenced in a study of response to subunit inactivated influenza vaccine. TCRdb independently ran MiXCR on the RT-PCR reads; one entry per CDR3 protein. The repertoire holds roughly 780,000 distinct CDR3 sequences, with under 20% as singletons. Sample: PBMCs from blood, taken roughly 5 days after vaccination. The receptor source for this set is a man between 50 and 59 years old who received an inactivated influenza vaccine.

This chain joins TRBV18 and TRBJ2-5, with D maybe TRBD1 (6 bases). The CDR3 is 15 residues long. Germline V CDR1 and CDR2: KGHSH, LQKENI. Trimming removed 4 bases from V and 0 bases from J, with 12 bases in between. The chain's CDR3 is CASSRIGTNQETQYF. The CDR3 coding sequence is TGTGCCAGCTCACGAATCGGGACAAACCAAGAGACCCAGTACTTC.

The chain links TRBV4-1 to TRBJ2-7; 7 positions agree with TRBD2. V lost 3 bases to trimming and J lost 1 base; unmatched junction nucleotides: 0. This CDR3 comprises 13 residues. Looked up from germline, CDR1 is MGHRA and CDR2 is YSYEKL. The CDR3 nucleotides are TGCGCCAGCAGCCACGGGGGGTCCTACGAGCAGTACTTC. It yields the protein CASSHGGSYEQYF.

Notes on this clonotype: One end of the junction varies from germline; a read error may be responsible. The chain combines TRBV20-1 with TRBJ2-7; TRBD2 aligns across 13 bases. The CDR3 spans 14 residues. Germline values: CDR1 DFQATT, CDR2 SNEGSKA (reference sequence). The chain's CDR3 is CSAKRWGLAGPGAF. As DNA, the CDR3 is TGCAGTGCTAAGAGGTGGGGACTAGCGGGGCCTGGGGCCTTC.

The chain is built from TRBV20-1 and TRBJ2-4; TRBD2 might be the D (5 bases). The V gene lost 3 bases and the J gene lost 0 bases, with 12 bases spanning the gap. The CDR3 is 15 amino acids. The V gene's germline CDR1 is DFQATT and CDR2 SNEGSKA (reference sequence). Here the CDR3 DNA reads TGCAGTGCTAGCCTGGGTGGACTAGCCAAAAACATTCAGTACTTC. This sequence encodes CSASLGGLAKNIQYF.

This clonotype was recorded a few times. J is TRBJ2-1 and V is TRBV24-1; 7 bases agree with TRBD2. The CDR3 is made up of 16 amino acids. Germline V gives CDR1 KGHDR, CDR2 SFDVKD. V trimming: 4 bases; J trimming: 10 bases; junction bases outside the gene matches: 15. This CDR3 reads CATSDRMAGRGGEQFF. CDR3 in DNA: TGTGCCACCAGTGACCGAATGGCCGGGCGGGGAGGGGAGCAGTTCTTC.

The rearrangement links TRBV6-1 to TRBJ1-4, with 8 bases fitting TRBD1. V lost 7 bases and J lost 5; bases outside the gene matches: 6. Germline V lookup: CDR1 MNHNS, CDR2 SASEGT. The CDR3 is made up of 14 amino acids. For the CDR3, the DNA is TGTGCCAGCAAGAGGGACAGGAACAATGAAAAACTGTTTTTT. It codes for CASKRDRNNEKLFF.

This clonotype was observed a few times. V gene TRBV5-1 combines with J gene TRBJ2-5; 8 positions agree with TRBD1. The V and J ends lost 4 bases and 5 bases, in that order; junction bases with no gene match: 7. This CDR3 has 14 residues. Germline CDR1 is SGHRS and CDR2 is YFSETQ. CDR3 in amino acids: CASSPGQVWETQYF. The CDR3, as DNA: TGCGCCAGCAGCCCGGGACAGGTATGGGAGACCCAGTACTTC. The variable domain in full, completed from reference TRBV5-1 and TRBJ2-5, reads KAGVTQTPRYLIKTRGQQVTLSCSPISGHRSVSWYQQTPGQGLQFLFEYFSETQRNKGNFPGRFSGRQFSNSRSEMNVSTLELGDSALYLCASSPGQVWETQYFGPGTRLLVL.

With respect to this clonotype: One junction end does not reproduce the germline sequence, and a read error may be involved. The rearrangement joins TRBV6-1 to TRBJ2-3; 8 nucleotides align to TRBD2. The CDR3 spans 14 residues. Germline V CDR1 and CDR2: MNHNS, SASEGT. Here the CDR3 DNA reads TGTGCCAGCAATGAAGCGGGAGCTGAAGATACGCAGTATTTT. Its protein is CASNEAGAEDTQYF.

This clonotype came up a few times. The rearrangement links TRBV12-3 or TRBV12-4 to TRBJ2-7; D is possibly TRBD1 (6 bases). The CDR3 is 13 residues long. The V and J ends lost 4 bases and 3 bases respectively, with 10 bases between them. The DNA of the CDR3 is TGTGCCAGCAGTTCCGGACAGTTCTACGAGCAGTACTTC. This encodes CASSSGQFYEQYF.

The J gene is TRBJ2-7, the V gene TRBV7-8; 7 bases match TRBD1. The CDR3 contains 15 residues. Trimming removed 5 bases from V and 2 bases from J; junction bases left unmatched: 9. Germline loops: CDR1 SGHVS, CDR2 FQNEAQ. Written as DNA, the CDR3 is TGTGCCAGCAGCCCACAGGGGACAGCCACCTACGAGCAGTACTTC. It is translated as CASSPQGTATYEQYF.

This clonotype was recorded a few times. CDR3 in DNA: TGTGCCAGCAACAAAGACAGGGCTGAGCAGTTCTTC. Translated, it gives CASNKDRAEQFF. The chain employs TRBV12-3 or TRBV12-4 and TRBJ2-1; 7 bases fit TRBD1. V lost 7 bases to trimming and J lost 9 bases; unmatched junction nucleotides: 6. This CDR3 has 12 residues.

The sample holds a few counts of this clonotype. The chain combines TRBV24-1 with TRBJ2-1; the match to TRBD1 covers 7 bases. The CDR3 runs 18 residues. V shed 0 bases and J 6 bases; nucleotides not matched to a gene: 13. Germline CDR1 and CDR2: KGHDR and SFDVKD. The DNA of the CDR3 is TGTGCCACCAGTGATTTGCAAGGAGGCAAACAGGGGATCAATGAGCAGTTCTTC. It encodes CATSDLQGGKQGINEQFF.

CDR3 DNA sequence: TGCAGCGTTGAAGATCGGAGGGGGCGCACAGATACGCAGTATTTT. Translated, it gives CSVEDRRGRTDTQYF. The V call is TRBV29-1, the J call TRBJ2-3; tentative D call: TRBD1 (7 bases). This CDR3 has 15 amino acids. The germline gives CDR1 SQVTM, CDR2 ANQGSEA. V dropped 0 bases and J dropped 1 base, with 11 bases sitting between them.

This clonotype turned up a few times. The V and J genes are TRBV6-2 or TRBV6-3 and TRBJ2-5, with a tentative D call TRBD2 (6 bases). The V gene's germline CDR1 is MNHEY and CDR2 SVGEGT. The CDR3 consists of 14 residues. V gave up 5 bases and J gave up 4 bases, with 14 bases separating them. CDR3 sequence: CASSLARSPETQYF. The CDR3 region has the DNA TGTGCCAGCAGTCTAGCGAGAAGCCCAGAGACCCAGTACTTC.

The chain employs TRBV10-2 and TRBJ2-3; D gene ambiguous. The CDR3 extends over 14 amino acids. Germline loops: CDR1 WSHSY, CDR2 SAAADI. V was clipped by 7 bases and J by 8 bases, with 19 bases between them. CDR3 amino acids: CASTDTVLVATQYF. The DNA of the CDR3 is TGCGCCAGCACCGACACAGTCCTCGTTGCTACGCAGTATTTT.

The J gene is TRBJ2-5, the V gene TRBV3-1, with D perhaps matching TRBD1 (5 bases). Germline V gene lookup returns CDR1 LGHDT and CDR2 YNNKEL (reference sequence). This CDR3 contains 14 residues. Trimming removed 0 bases at V and 2 bases at J, with 7 bases between. CDR3 sequence reads: CASSQEQGQETQYF. The CDR3, as DNA: TGTGCCAGCAGCCAAGAGCAGGGACAAGAGACCCAGTACTTC.

This clonotype was counted between two and nine times. The chain employs TRBV6-5 and TRBJ1-4; 9 bases agree with TRBD1. The CDR3 sequence is 16 residues long. Germline lookup yields CDR1 MNHEY and CDR2 SVGAGI. V gave up 3 bases and J gave up 8 bases; unmatched junction bases: 10. CDR3 nucleotide sequence: TGTGCCAGCAGTTATTTACGCGGGACAGGGTACGAAAAACTGTTTTTT. Amino acid sequence: CASSYLRGTGYEKLFF.

This clonotype was detected many times. V usage is TRBV5-1 and J usage is TRBJ2-3; 7 nucleotides line up with TRBD1. Germline V gene lookup returns CDR1 SGHRS and CDR2 YFSETQ. The CDR3 loop spans 14 amino acids. V lost 4 bases and J lost 0; bases outside the gene matches: 2. The CDR3 DNA follows: TGCGCCAGCAGCCTGGACAGGAGCACAGATACGCAGTATTTT. It encodes CASSLDRSTDTQYF.

V and J are TRBV12-3 or TRBV12-4 and TRBJ2-5, with a tentative D call TRBD1 (5 bases). CDR3 length equals 14 residues. Trimming removed 3 bases at V and 1 base at J, with 9 bases between. The CDR3 DNA reads as TGTGCCAGCAGTTTCCTGACAGCCCAAGAGACCCAGTACTTC. It specifies CASSFLTAQETQYF.

There are a few counts of this clonotype. The chain couples TRBV10-3 to TRBJ2-2; 8 bases are a match to TRBD1. Germline CDR1 is ENHRY and CDR2 is SYGVKD. This CDR3 is 15 amino acids long. Losses at the gene ends were 4 bases for V and 4 bases for J; bases not matched to a gene: 5. The CDR3 nucleotides are TGTGCCATCAGTGTCCAGGGGGCGAGCACCGGGGAGCTGTTTTTT. This codes for CAISVQGASTGELFF.

V usage is TRBV28 and J usage is TRBJ2-3; unclear D gene. Germline CDR1 is MDHEN and CDR2 is SYDVKM. This CDR3 spans 12 amino acids. The germline V and J ends were trimmed by 5 bases and 5 bases, with 8 bases remaining between them. Here the CDR3 reads CASSPAGDTQYF. The CDR3 region has the DNA TGTGCCAGCAGTCCTGCAGGAGATACGCAGTATTTT.

There are a few counts of this clonotype. J is TRBJ1-2 and V is TRBV24-1, with D hard to call. Trimming left V 1 base short and J 2 bases short, with 7 bases between. This CDR3 has 14 residues. Per the germline V gene, CDR1 is KGHDR and CDR2 is SFDVKD. This CDR3 reads CATSDFDTNYGYTF. The CDR3 nucleotides read TGTGCCACCAGTGATTTTGACACAAACTATGGCTACACCTTC.

This clonotype was counted only a few times. The chain uses TRBV20-1 and TRBJ1-4; possible D gene TRBD1, 5 bases. The V gene's germline CDR1 is DFQATT and CDR2 SNEGSKA (reference sequence). The V end lost 6 bases, the J end lost 11 bases, and 13 bases lay between the germline ends. The CDR3 is 11 amino acids. CDR3 nucleotide sequence: TGCAGTGCAAACAGACAGTGGAAACTGTTTTTT. This gives the protein CSANRQWKLFF.

This clonotype was seen ten or more times. The V and J genes are TRBV7-2 and TRBJ1-2; no definite D call. CDR3 length: 13 amino acids. Trimming pared 1 base from V and 4 bases from J, leaving 7 bases between. The germline CDR1 and CDR2 sequences are SGHTA and FQGNSA. CDR3 in DNA: TGTGCCAGCAGCTTAGGGATCCGCTATGGCTACACCTTC. Translation: CASSLGIRYGYTF.

The rearrangement joins TRBV6-2 or TRBV6-3 to TRBJ2-3; D is possibly TRBD2 (6 bases). This CDR3 comprises 16 residues. V lost 6 bases and J lost 6, with 22 bases in between. CDR1 is MNHEY and CDR2 is SVGEGT in the germline V gene. CDR3 sequence (DNA): TGTGCCAGCAGCCGACCCACGGGACTTCGTGCGGATACGCAGTATTTT. Its protein is CASSRPTGLRADTQYF.